Listed below are T cell receptor beta chains from one sample, sequenced in a study of T cells in Graves' hyperthyroidism and ophthalmopathy. TCRdb re-derived calls from the multiplex PCR reads in MiXCR, one entry per CDR3 protein. The top ten hold around 44% of the sample, which has roughly 510,000 distinct CDR3 sequences, around 50% seen once. The material sequenced was peripheral blood or thyroid tissue (not recorded which). These receptors were collected from an adult woman with Graves' disease, either hyperthyroidism or ophthalmopathy (not recorded which). Each CDR3 is given with its conserved first and last residue. D genes are given only for firm matches. Clone size is stated in some rows and not others, as once, few, many or a class when expanded.

>.|many|TRBV24-1|TRBJ2-3
TGTGCCACCAGTGACTACACAGATACGCAGTATTTT
CATSDYTDTQYF
>.|.|TRBV10-3|TRBJ2-5
TGTGCCATCGGCGGAGGAGAAGGGACCCAGTACTTC
CAIGGGEGTQYF
>TRBD2|once|TRBV19|TRBJ2-1
TGTGCCAGTAGGCCTTTAGCGGGAGGCAATGAGCAGTTCTTC
CASRPLAGGNEQFF
>.|.|TRBV9|TRBJ1-6
TGTGCCAGCAGCGGGACAGTCCATAATTCACCCCTCCACTTT
CASSGTVHNSPLHF
>.|few|TRBV12-3/TRBV12-4|TRBJ1-2
TGTGCCAGCAGTCCCTCTACAGGGCTTGGCTACACCTTC
CASSPSTGLGYTF
>TRBD1|many|TRBV6-5|TRBJ1-1
TGTGCCAGCGGCGGACAGGGGGCTGGGTACACTGAAGCTTTCTTT
CASGGQGAGYTEAFF
>.|many|TRBV7-2|TRBJ2-7
TGTGCCAGCAGCCCCCGACTCCTCTCCTACGAGCAGTACTTC
CASSPRLLSYEQYF
>TRBD1|many|TRBV15|TRBJ1-1
TGTGCCACCAGCAGAGAGGTACAGGGGACTGAAGCTTTCTTT
CATSREVQGTEAFF
>.|many|TRBV12-3/TRBV12-4|TRBJ1-1
TGTGCCAGCAGTCCACGCCGACAGGTTGAGGCTTTCTTT
CASSPRRQVEAFF
>.|.|TRBV10-3|TRBJ2-5
TGTGCCACAGGCGCACAAGAGACCCAGTACTTC
CATGAQETQYF
>TRBD1|.|TRBV7-2|TRBJ1-4
TGTGCCAGCAGCCAAGACAGGGGGCGGAATGAAAAACTGTTTTTT
CASSQDRGRNEKLFF